The rows below give T cell receptor beta chains drawn from one sample of a study of OX40 agonist ivuxolimab in advanced cancers. The table came from immunoSEQ multiplex PCR; TCRdb's copy has only in-frame clones and leaves some out. The top ten clones hold 6.5% of a sample with about 89,000 clones, approximately 86% of them seen once. The sample consisted of CD4+ or CD8+ T cells sorted from blood, taken in a trial of the OX40 agonist ivuxolimab. These receptors originate from an adult with an advanced solid tumor such as melanoma, head and neck, liver or kidney cancer. The CDR3 runs from the conserved cysteine through the conserved F or W. D genes are given only for firm matches. Clone size is given for some rows only: seen once, a few or many times, or a class if the clone is expanded.

D | length | J | size | V | DNA | CDR3
- | 13 | TRBJ2-3 | - | TRBV2 | TGTGCCAGCGTCTACAGTAGCACAGATACGCAGTATTTT | CASVYSSTDTQYF
TRBD2 | 17 | TRBJ2-4 | - | TRBV19 | TGTGCCAGTAGTATGGGAGGGTGGGGGAGCGCCAAAAGCATTCAGTACTTC | CASSMGGWGSAKSIQYF
- | 14 | TRBJ1-2 | - | TRBV25-1 | TGTGCCAGCGCCAAATCAGGCGACTTCACCCTCTACACCTTC | CASAKSGDFTLYTF
- | 15 | TRBJ1-2 | - | TRBV5-1 | TGCGCCAGCCGACAGTCTGATAGGACCCTCTATGGCTACACCTTC | CASRQSDRTLYGYTF
TRBD2 | 15 | TRBJ2-1 | - | TRBV19 | TGTGCCAGTAGTCCCTGGGGGCTAGCGGGGAGTGAGCAGTTCTTC | CASSPWGLAGSEQFF
TRBD2 | 19 | TRBJ2-5 | - | TRBV5-3 | TGTGCCAGAAGCCTGGATAGCGGGACTAGCGGGGACCTAATCGAGACCCAGTACTTC | CARSLDSGTSGDLIETQYF
- | 18 | TRBJ2-3 | - | TRBV6-8 | TGTGCCAGTGGGGCAGACAAGGGGGGAGATGACAGCACAGATACGCAGTATTTT | CASGADKGGDDSTDTQYF
TRBD1 | 13 | TRBJ1-2 | - | TRBV13 | TGTGCCAGCAGCCCGGACAGGAGGAATGGCTACACCTTC | CASSPDRRNGYTF
- | 14 | TRBJ2-7 | - | TRBV5-6 | TGTGCCAGCAGCTTAGGTGGGGTGACCTACGAGCAGTACTTC | CASSLGGVTYEQYF
TRBD2 | 17 | TRBJ2-7 | - | TRBV10-3 | TGTGCCATCAAGCCCGGGACTAGCGGCCCGGGCCCCTACGAGCAGTACTTC | CAIKPGTSGPGPYEQYF
- | 15 | TRBJ1-5 | - | TRBV6-4 | TGTGCCAGCAGTTACTCGAGGTCCCGAAATCAGCCCCAGCATTTT | CASSYSRSRNQPQHF
TRBD1 | 16 | TRBJ2-3 | - | TRBV10-1 | TGCGCCAGCAGTGGATGGGACAGAGTAAGCACAGATACGCAGTATTTT | CASSGWDRVSTDTQYF
TRBD1 | 13 | TRBJ1-1 | - | TRBV10-1 | TGCGCCAGCAAGGGGGACAGGGACACTGAAGCTTTCTTT | CASKGDRDTEAFF
- | 14 | TRBJ1-5 | - | TRBV7-8 | TGTGCCAGCAGCTTAGATACAGGGACTCAGCCCCAGCATTTT | CASSLDTGTQPQHF
TRBD1 | 12 | TRBJ2-7 | once | TRBV5-1 | TGCGCCAGCAGAAGGGACAGAGACGAGCAGTACTTC | CASRRDRDEQYF
- | 12 | TRBJ2-5 | - | TRBV7-3 | TGTGCCAGCAGCTCAGGGGATGAGACCCAGTACTTC | CASSSGDETQYF
- | 13 | TRBJ1-1 | - | TRBV6-6 | TGTGCCAGCAGTTCCCTATCCTCCATTGAAGCTTTCTTT | CASSSLSSIEAFF
- | 15 | TRBJ2-1 | - | TRBV4-2 | TGTGCCAGCAGCCAAGAACGGACTAACTACAATGAGCAGTTCTTC | CASSQERTNYNEQFF
- | 11 | TRBJ1-2 | - | TRBV5-6 | TGTGCCAGCAGCTTCGGATTTGGCTACACCTTC | CASSFGFGYTF
TRBD2 | 13 | TRBJ2-5 | - | TRBV19 | TGTGCCAGTAGAACTAGCGGGACCTTCCTCCCCCACTTC | CASRTSGTFLPHF
- | 14 | TRBJ2-5 | - | TRBV5-1 | TGCGCCAGCAGCTTGCAGGGGAGGTTGGAGACCCAGTACTTC | CASSLQGRLETQYF
- | 13 | TRBJ1-5 | - | TRBV6-5 | TGTGCCAGCAGTTACTCTTTTGGCCAGCCCCAGCATTTT | CASSYSFGQPQHF
TRBD1 | 14 | TRBJ1-5 | - | TRBV19 | TGTGCCAGTAGTATAAGGGGACAGCCGGGGGTTCGGCATTTT | CASSIRGQPGVRHF
TRBD1 | 13 | TRBJ2-7 | - | TRBV11-3 | TGTGCCAGCAGCAGGGGGCGCAACTACGAGCAGTACTTC | CASSRGRNYEQYF
- | 12 | TRBJ1-4 | once | TRBV5-6 | TGTGCCAGCAGCTTCTATAATGAAAAACTGTTTTTT | CASSFYNEKLFF
- | 13 | TRBJ2-2 | - | TRBV7-3 | TGTGCCAGCAGCTTAAAGGACCTCGGGGAGCTGTTTTTT | CASSLKDLGELFF
- | 16 | TRBJ1-1 | - | TRBV19 | TGTGCCAGTAGTCTGAGGCGGGGGCGCGGGAACACTGAAGCTTTCTTT | CASSLRRGRGNTEAFF